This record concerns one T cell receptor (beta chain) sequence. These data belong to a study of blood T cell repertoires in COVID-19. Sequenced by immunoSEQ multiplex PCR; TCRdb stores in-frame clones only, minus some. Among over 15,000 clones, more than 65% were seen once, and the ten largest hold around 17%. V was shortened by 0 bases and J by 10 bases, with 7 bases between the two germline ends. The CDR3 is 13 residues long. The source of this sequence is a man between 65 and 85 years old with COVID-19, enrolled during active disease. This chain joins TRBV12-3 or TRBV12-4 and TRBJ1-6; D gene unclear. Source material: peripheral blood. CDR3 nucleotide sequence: TGTGCCAGCAGTTTAGCCCAGATATCACCCCTCCACTTT. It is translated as CASSLAQISPLHF.